This T cell receptor (beta chain) originates from a study of OX40 agonist ivuxolimab in advanced cancers. Clones were sequenced by immunoSEQ multiplex PCR, and TCRdb holds only the in-frame ones, with some missing. Among approximately 77,000 clones, over 70% were seen once, and the ten largest hold under 8.5%. This CDR3 region has 15 residues. CDR1 and CDR2 (germline): MDHEN, SYDVKM. The V end was cut by 7 bases, the J end by 4 bases, with 16 bases between. The TCR sequence derives from an adult with an advanced solid tumor such as melanoma, head and neck, liver or kidney cancer. The chain is built from TRBV28 and TRBJ1-4; D may be TRBD1 (6 bases). The input for sequencing was CD4+ or CD8+ T cells sorted from blood, taken in a trial of the OX40 agonist ivuxolimab. CDR3 sequence reads: CASTPTTGFNEKLFF. The CDR3 DNA reads as TGTGCCAGCACCCCCACCACAGGGTTTAATGAAAAACTGTTTTTT.